This record covers a single T cell receptor (beta chain). This clone's antigen is unknown. No much larger clone exists at a distance of one base, and base qualities are not known. The immunoSEQ Assay, a bias-controlled multiplex PCR, was used to amplify TCRbeta CDR3 regions from genomic DNA. The study's own analysis went as follows. The number of nucleated cells in each sample was estimated from the amplification of reference gene primers within the assay. To quantify the absolute abundance of each unique TCRbeta CDR3 rearrangement, sequence reads were collapsed and filtered. For each sample, productive Simpson clonality was calculated as the square root of Simpson's diversity index over productive rearrangements. This immuneACCESS table, as held by TCRdb, lists in-frame sequences with V and J called but not all clones. Of the missing ones, under half trace to an unresolved V gene in checked studies; the others have no known cause. The V and J calls and clone size were taken over from that table, and D and trimming were inferred from the DNA. This sample lists around 230,000 clones; almost 85% were detected once. The ten largest clones add up to 4.5% to 5.5% of the sample.

This record comes from a study of blood T cell repertoires in COVID-19 (dated by TCRdb to 2020 to 2021). About the full investigation: Samples covering the acute and convalescent phases of COVID-19 were provided by collaborators in the United States, Italy and Spain. The material from the prospective study consisted of cDNA or gDNA derived from T cells, B-cell-depleted T cells, or PBMCs. The dataset comprised deeply sampled blood TCRbeta repertoires from subjects exposed to, actively infected with, or recovered from COVID-19. The repertoires were released in a freely available public database meant as a resource for research on the immune response to SARS-CoV-2. Samples were obtained from the ongoing ImmuneRACE study (first 160 participants) and from about 1,300 subjects provided by 6 global collaborators. The sample metadata nearly always contained a de-identified subject ID, COVID-19 status, age in years and sex. Where available, HLA class I and class II types were obtained from metadata supplied by the sample provider rather than from assay-based typing.

Here is what the overall study found, with its caveats: The quantity of clinical and demographic metadata differed by source and by participant and was supplied without curation.

One collaborating source in Seattle enrolled patients while the patients were actively infected and followed the patients over time throughout the course of disease. Collaborating institutions collected whole blood in K2EDTA tubes following their own protocols. For TCRbeta analysis, collaborators shipped samples as frozen whole blood, isolated PBMCs, or DNA extracted from either of those sample types. Sample: peripheral blood. This receptor was taken from a middle-aged man with COVID-19, enrolled during active disease.

Read as DNA, the sequence is TGTGCCAGCAGTTCTTCAACAGGTAGCTGGACTGAAGCTTTCTTT. Translated, it gives CASSSSTGSWTEAFF. The rearranged segments are TRBV7-9 and TRBJ1-1; the best D guess is TRBD1, with 5 bases matching. There are 15 amino acids in the CDR3, from cysteine to phenylalanine inclusive. This entry keeps only the CDR3 DNA: 45 bases, framed from base 1. A distance of 19 bases separates the germline ends of V and J, which lose 6 bases and 5 bases respectively. CDR1 and CDR2 are read off the germline V gene (reference sequence) as SEHNR and FQNEAQ. Extended through the reference TRBV7-9 and TRBJ1-1 proteins, this CDR3 yields the full variable domain: DTGVSQNPRHKITKRGQNVTFRCDPISEHNRLYWYRQTLGQGPEFLTYFQNEAQLEKSRLLSDRFSAERPKGSFSTLEIQRTEQGDSAMYLCASSSSTGSWTEAFFGQGTRLTVV.